These 18 T cell receptor beta chains came from one sample sequenced in a study of OX40 agonist ivuxolimab in advanced cancers. Library generation was performed with the immunoSEQ multiplex PCR assay. Drawn from immuneACCESS, this table holds only the in-frame rearrangements with V and J called that TCRdb kept. Clones are partly lost; checked studies trace under half to an unresolved V gene and leave the rest unexplained. The sample has around 67,000 clones on record, 87% of them singletons. Approximately 1.3% of the sample lies in the top ten. Sequencing was performed on CD4+ or CD8+ T cells sorted from blood, taken in a trial of the OX40 agonist ivuxolimab. The receptor set was obtained from an adult with an advanced solid tumor such as melanoma, head and neck, liver or kidney cancer.

The chain couples TRBV28 to TRBJ2-7; 9 positions agree with TRBD2. The CDR3 length is 14 residues. CDR1 and CDR2 (germline): MDHEN, SYDVKM. V trimming: 5 bases; J trimming: 6 bases; junction bases outside the gene matches: 8. CDR3 sequence: CASSPYSGSPEQYF. The CDR3 region has the DNA TGTGCCAGCAGTCCTTATAGCGGGAGCCCCGAGCAGTACTTC. Full variable domain (outside the CDR3, taken from reference TRBV28 and TRBJ2-7): DVKVTQSSRYLVKRTGEKVFLECVQDMDHENMFWYRQDPGLGLRLIYFSYDVKMKEKGDIPEGYSVSREKKERFSLILESASTNQTSMYLCASSPYSGSPEQYFGPGTRLTVT.

This clone has only a few counts. The CDR3 DNA sequence: TGCAGCGTCCACTCTGGGGACACTGAAGCTTTCTTT. As protein: CSVHSGDTEAFF. This rearrangement joins TRBV29-1 to TRBJ1-1; D unresolved. Trimming stripped 6 bases from V and 3 bases from J, with 11 bases between. This CDR3 contains 12 residues. The germline CDR1 and CDR2 sequences are SQVTM and ANQGSEA.

This clone was seen only once. The chain links TRBV28 to TRBJ2-3; D is uncertain. Germline V gene lookup returns CDR1 MDHEN and CDR2 SYDVKM. Trimming left V 5 bases short and J 8 bases short, with 11 bases between. The CDR3 is 12 amino acids. CDR3 nucleotide sequence: TGTGCCAGCAGTCCCTCCCTCGGTACGCAGTATTTT. It is translated as CASSPSLGTQYF.

This clone has a single count. The V gene is TRBV5-6, the J gene TRBJ1-2; TRBD1 aligns across 9 bases. Looked up from germline, CDR1 is SGHDT and CDR2 is YYEEEE. J gave up 7 bases and V 2 bases, and 9 bases lay outside the gene matches. The CDR3 extends over 15 amino acids. CDR3 in amino acids: CASSFRDRVFLGYTF. The CDR3 nucleotides read TGTGCCAGCAGCTTCAGGGACAGGGTTTTCCTTGGCTACACCTTC. Complete variable domain (other parts from reference TRBV5-6 and TRBJ1-2): DAGVTQSPTHLIKTRGQQVTLRCSPKSGHDTVSWYQQALGQGPQFIFQYYEEEERQRGNFPDRFSGHQFPNYSSELNVNALLLGDSALYLCASSFRDRVFLGYTFGSGTRLTVV.

DNA for the CDR3: TGTGCCAGCAGCCAAGCGGTTGGCAGGGGGCCCTACGAGCAGTACTTC. This gives the protein CASSQAVGRGPYEQYF. This chain joins TRBV4-2 and TRBJ2-5; TRBD1 matches at 8 bases. With the DNA end fitting TRBJ2-7 better, the J assignment may be wrong. This CDR3 region has 16 residues. Per the germline V gene, CDR1 is LGHNA and CDR2 is YNFKEQ.

The V call is TRBV6-6, the J call TRBJ2-4, with 9 bases identical to TRBD2. The CDR3 sequence is 14 residues long. Germline CDR1 reads MNHNY; CDR2 reads SVGAGI (reference sequence). The V and J ends lost 7 bases and 7 bases, in that order; junction bases with no gene match: 8. CDR3 coding DNA: TGTGCCAGCACCAATAGCGGGAGTGATAACATTCAGTACTTC. Translating it yields CASTNSGSDNIQYF.

This rearrangement joins TRBV5-1 to TRBJ1-4, with D possibly TRBD1 on 5 matching bases. Germline CDR1 is SGHRS and CDR2 is YFSETQ. The V and J ends lost 1 base and 8 bases respectively, with 15 bases between them. The CDR3 is 15 residues long. This CDR3 reads CASSLNPAGEEKLFF. CDR3 DNA sequence: TGCGCCAGCAGCTTGAATCCGGCGGGGGAAGAAAAACTGTTTTTT.

CDR3 residues: CASSPPTGNTIYF. The CDR3 nucleotides are TGTGCCAGCTCACCACCAACGGGAAACACCATATATTTT. This sequence joins TRBV18 and TRBJ1-3; D remains unclear. The CDR3 totals 13 residues. Trimming took 0 bases from V and 4 from J, leaving 4 bases between them. The germline gives CDR1 KGHSH, CDR2 LQKENI.

The gene calls are TRBV7-9 and TRBJ1-5; the match to TRBD1 covers 9 bases. CDR3 length: 17 amino acids. Losses at the gene ends were 1 base for V and 2 bases for J; bases not matched to a gene: 6. Germline CDR1 reads SEHNR; CDR2 reads FQNEAQ (reference sequence). CDR3 sequence reads: CASSLGTGGTGNQPQHF. In nucleotides, the CDR3 is TGTGCCAGCAGCTTAGGTACAGGGGGCACGGGCAATCAGCCCCAGCATTTT.

The chain combines TRBV4-3 with TRBJ2-3; TRBD1 agrees at 8 bases. The CDR3 loop spans 15 amino acids. V gave up 0 bases and J gave up 4 bases; unmatched junction bases: 3. Germline assignment: CDR1 LGHNA and CDR2 YSLEER. The CDR3 DNA sequence: TGCGCCAGCAGCCAAGATGGGACAGGTTCAGATACGCAGTATTTT. Encoded protein: CASSQDGTGSDTQYF.

This chain connects TRBV5-6 to TRBJ2-2, with TRBD2 as a possible D gene (5 bases). This CDR3 comprises 13 residues. With 5 bases removed from V and 5 bases from J, the gap between germline ends came to 10 bases. Germline CDR1 SGHDT, CDR2 YYEEEE. The CDR3 DNA is TGTGCCAGCAGAGGACGGGGTACCGGGGAGCTGTTTTTT. Its translation: CASRGRGTGELFF.

In this sample, this clone turned up once. The chain recombines TRBV5-6 with TRBJ2-7, with 13 bases fitting TRBD2. Trimming cost V 5 bases and J 2 bases; bases outside gene matches: 7. There are 16 residues in the CDR3. CDR1 and CDR2 (germline): SGHDT, YYEEEE. The CDR3 nucleotides read TGTGCCAGCAGATATGGACTAGCGGGAGTCCCCTACGAGCAGTACTTC. This codes for CASRYGLAGVPYEQYF.

The chain employs TRBV27 and TRBJ1-6; the D gene is possibly TRBD1 (6 bases). The CDR3 has 17 residues. Looked up from germline, CDR1 is MNHEY and CDR2 is SMNVEV (reference sequence). V was pared by 0 bases and J by 7 bases, with 16 bases between. CDR3 residues: CASSLSRSGQVNSPLHF. In DNA, the CDR3 is TGTGCCAGCAGTTTATCCCGGTCGGGACAAGTAAATTCACCCCTCCACTTT.

This chain connects TRBV7-8 to TRBJ2-3, with 8 bases aligning to TRBD1. This CDR3 is 15 amino acids long. The V gene's germline CDR1 is SGHVS and CDR2 FQNEAQ. Germline trimming cut 1 base from V and 2 bases from J; bases unmatched to any gene: 2. DNA of the CDR3: TGTGCCAGCAGCTTAGGACAGGGGTCCACAGATACGCAGTATTTT. This translates into CASSLGQGSTDTQYF.

This chain uses TRBV9 with TRBJ2-1; 7 bases are shared with TRBD2. Looked up from germline, CDR1 is SGDLS and CDR2 is YYNGEE. This CDR3 is built from 16 residues. The V and J ends lost 4 bases and 0 bases, in that order; junction bases with no gene match: 7. For the CDR3, the DNA is TGTGCCAGCAGCCCTCCTCTAGCGGCCTCCTACAATGAGCAGTTCTTC. Translating it yields CASSPPLAASYNEQFF.

V is TRBV27 and J is TRBJ2-6, with TRBD1 matching 10 bases. The germline V gene encodes CDR1 MNHEY and CDR2 SMNVEV (reference sequence). The CDR3 is 16 amino acids. The V and J ends lost 6 bases and 0 bases, in that order; junction bases with no gene match: 2. CDR3 coding DNA: TGTGCCAGCAGCAGGGACAGGGGCTCTGGGGCCAACGTCCTGACTTTC. Amino acid sequence: CASSRDRGSGANVLTF. The whole variable domain, remainder taken from reference TRBV27 and TRBJ2-6, is EAQVTQNPRYLITVTGKKLTVTCSQNMNHEYMSWYRQDPGLGLRQIYYSMNVEVTDKGDVPEGYKVSRKEKRNFPLILESPSPNQTSLYFCASSRDRGSGANVLTFGAGSRLTVL.

V usage is TRBV5-1 and J usage is TRBJ1-3; TRBD1 agrees at 7 bases. The CDR3 contains 14 residues. CDR1 SGHRS and CDR2 YFSETQ come from the germline V gene. After removal of 3 bases from V and 4 bases from J, the junction contained 4 bases not matched to a gene. The CDR3 protein is CASSSGGSGNTIYF. The CDR3, as DNA: TGCGCCAGCAGCTCAGGGGGATCCGGAAACACCATATATTTT.

Points on this clone: This specimen includes other DNA sequences encoding the same CDR3. The V call is TRBV29-1, the J call TRBJ1-2, with 9 bases lining up with TRBD1. The CDR3 contains 12 residues. Losses at the gene ends were 7 bases for V and 2 bases for J; bases not matched to a gene: 2. Germline CDR1 is SQVTM and CDR2 is ANQGSEA. Here the CDR3 reads CSGGQGNYGYTF. The CDR3 bases are TGCAGCGGTGGACAGGGGAACTATGGCTACACCTTC.